The entry below gives a single T cell receptor (beta chain) sequence along with its context. This clonotype was detected only a few times. The antigen this receptor binds is unknown. The record has no base qualities; no much larger clone is one base away. The data were taken from a study of breast tumors, draining lymph nodes, adjacent tissues (dated by TCRdb to 2015 to 2016). Broadly, across the study: TCR beta repertoires were compared across tumor, adjacent nontumor tissue and axillary lymph nodes obtained from breast cancer patients. The study was designed to assess the relationships and possible T-cell exchange between tumor, surrounding tissue and draining lymph node repertoires in human breast cancer.

Lymph node samples were obtained from the axillary draining lymph nodes of breast cancer patients. Sequencing relied on an Illumina HiSeq 2000. TCR beta chain libraries were generated through multiplex PCR amplification. High-throughput sequencing was used to analyze the amplified TCR beta chain products. In-frame beta chains were kept once TCRdb had trimmed the public reads at Q25 with fastp and called clones with MiXCR. Every distinct CDR3 protein forms one entry, paired with its most common genes and DNA. For this sample there are roughly 220,000 distinct CDR3 sequences; nearly 35% appear just once. The ten largest clones capture under 4.5% of the sample. The study at large found these results: Rather than being directly demonstrated, the conclusion that tumor T cells originate in lymph nodes was presented as consistent with a hypothesis. A scenario in which most tumor T cells derive from the lymph node and then expand within tumor tissue was judged to be consistent with the data. Tumor T-cell repertoires showed less diversity than lymph node repertoires and more diversity than nontumor tissue repertoires, and tumor T-cell repertoires showed preferential V and J gene usage. In luminal-like breast cancer, tumor and nontumor tissue repertoires resembled each other significantly more than in basal-like breast cancer.

V and J are truncated by 4 bases and 2 bases respectively, leaving an intervening sequence of 12 bases. From a lookup of the germline V gene (reference sequence), CDR1 and CDR2 are LGHDT and YNNKEL. The CDR3 spans 14 residues, from the cysteine through the phenylalanine. Solely the CDR3 DNA is kept, with 42 bases framed from the first base. This receptor was obtained from a female donor with breast cancer. Some clones in this sample may be carry-over from other donors' samples. Recombination linked TRBV3-1 to TRBJ2-7; the D gene could be either TRBD1 or TRBD2, each agreeing at 5 bases. Sequencing was done on a sample of axillary lymph node tissue. The nucleotide sequence reads TGTGCCAGCAGCCGGGACCGTCCACCCTACGAGCAGTACTTC. Its protein product is CASSRDRPPYEQYF.